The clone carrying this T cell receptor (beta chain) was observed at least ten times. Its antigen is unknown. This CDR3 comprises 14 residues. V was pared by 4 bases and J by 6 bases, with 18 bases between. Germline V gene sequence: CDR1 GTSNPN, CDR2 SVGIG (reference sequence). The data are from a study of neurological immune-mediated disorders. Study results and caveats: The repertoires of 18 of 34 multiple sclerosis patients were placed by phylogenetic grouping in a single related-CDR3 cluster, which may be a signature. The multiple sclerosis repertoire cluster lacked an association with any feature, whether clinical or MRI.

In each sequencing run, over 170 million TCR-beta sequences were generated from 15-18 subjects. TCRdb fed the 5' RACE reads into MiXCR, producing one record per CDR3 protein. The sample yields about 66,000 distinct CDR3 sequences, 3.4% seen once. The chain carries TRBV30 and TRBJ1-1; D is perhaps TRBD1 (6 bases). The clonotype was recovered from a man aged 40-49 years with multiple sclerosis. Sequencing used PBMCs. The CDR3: CAWMGPQGRAEAFF. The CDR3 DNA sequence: TGTGCCTGGATGGGACCGCAGGGGAGGGCTGAAGCTTTCTTT.